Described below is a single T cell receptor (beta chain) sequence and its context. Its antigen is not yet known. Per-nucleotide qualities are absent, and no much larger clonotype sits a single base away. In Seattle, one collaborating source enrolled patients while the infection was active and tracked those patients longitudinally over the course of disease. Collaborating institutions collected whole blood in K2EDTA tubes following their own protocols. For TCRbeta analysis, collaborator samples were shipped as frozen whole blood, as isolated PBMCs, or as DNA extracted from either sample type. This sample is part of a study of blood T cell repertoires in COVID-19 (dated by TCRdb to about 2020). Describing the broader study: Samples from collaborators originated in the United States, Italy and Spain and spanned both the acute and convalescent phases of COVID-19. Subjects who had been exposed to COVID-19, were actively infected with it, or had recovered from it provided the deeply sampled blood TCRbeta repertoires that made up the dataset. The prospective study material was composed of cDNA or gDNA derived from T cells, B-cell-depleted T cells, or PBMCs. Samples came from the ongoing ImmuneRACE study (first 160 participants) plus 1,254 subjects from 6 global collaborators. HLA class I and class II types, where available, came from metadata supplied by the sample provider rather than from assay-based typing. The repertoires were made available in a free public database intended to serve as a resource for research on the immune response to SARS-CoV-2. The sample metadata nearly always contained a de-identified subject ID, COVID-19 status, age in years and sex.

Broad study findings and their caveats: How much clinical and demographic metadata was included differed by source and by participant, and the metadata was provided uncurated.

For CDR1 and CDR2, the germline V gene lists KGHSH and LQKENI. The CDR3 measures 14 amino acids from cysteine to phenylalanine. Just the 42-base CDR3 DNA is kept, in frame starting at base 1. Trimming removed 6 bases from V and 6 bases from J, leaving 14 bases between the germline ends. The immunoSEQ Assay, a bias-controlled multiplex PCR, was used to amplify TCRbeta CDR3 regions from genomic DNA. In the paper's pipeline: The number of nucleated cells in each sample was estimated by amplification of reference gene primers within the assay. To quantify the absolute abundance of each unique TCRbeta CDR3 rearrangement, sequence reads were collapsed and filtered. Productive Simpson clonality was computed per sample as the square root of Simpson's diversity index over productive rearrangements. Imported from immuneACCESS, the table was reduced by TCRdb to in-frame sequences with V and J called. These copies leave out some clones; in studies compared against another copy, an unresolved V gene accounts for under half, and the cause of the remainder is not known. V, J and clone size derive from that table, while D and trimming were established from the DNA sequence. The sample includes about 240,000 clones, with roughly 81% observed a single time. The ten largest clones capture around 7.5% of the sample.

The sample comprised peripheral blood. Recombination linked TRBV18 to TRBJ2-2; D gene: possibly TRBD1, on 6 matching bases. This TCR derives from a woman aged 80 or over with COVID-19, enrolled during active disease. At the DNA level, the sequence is TGTGCCAGCTCCCCCGGGACAACGGCCGGGGAGCTGTTTTTT. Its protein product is CASSPGTTAGELFF.